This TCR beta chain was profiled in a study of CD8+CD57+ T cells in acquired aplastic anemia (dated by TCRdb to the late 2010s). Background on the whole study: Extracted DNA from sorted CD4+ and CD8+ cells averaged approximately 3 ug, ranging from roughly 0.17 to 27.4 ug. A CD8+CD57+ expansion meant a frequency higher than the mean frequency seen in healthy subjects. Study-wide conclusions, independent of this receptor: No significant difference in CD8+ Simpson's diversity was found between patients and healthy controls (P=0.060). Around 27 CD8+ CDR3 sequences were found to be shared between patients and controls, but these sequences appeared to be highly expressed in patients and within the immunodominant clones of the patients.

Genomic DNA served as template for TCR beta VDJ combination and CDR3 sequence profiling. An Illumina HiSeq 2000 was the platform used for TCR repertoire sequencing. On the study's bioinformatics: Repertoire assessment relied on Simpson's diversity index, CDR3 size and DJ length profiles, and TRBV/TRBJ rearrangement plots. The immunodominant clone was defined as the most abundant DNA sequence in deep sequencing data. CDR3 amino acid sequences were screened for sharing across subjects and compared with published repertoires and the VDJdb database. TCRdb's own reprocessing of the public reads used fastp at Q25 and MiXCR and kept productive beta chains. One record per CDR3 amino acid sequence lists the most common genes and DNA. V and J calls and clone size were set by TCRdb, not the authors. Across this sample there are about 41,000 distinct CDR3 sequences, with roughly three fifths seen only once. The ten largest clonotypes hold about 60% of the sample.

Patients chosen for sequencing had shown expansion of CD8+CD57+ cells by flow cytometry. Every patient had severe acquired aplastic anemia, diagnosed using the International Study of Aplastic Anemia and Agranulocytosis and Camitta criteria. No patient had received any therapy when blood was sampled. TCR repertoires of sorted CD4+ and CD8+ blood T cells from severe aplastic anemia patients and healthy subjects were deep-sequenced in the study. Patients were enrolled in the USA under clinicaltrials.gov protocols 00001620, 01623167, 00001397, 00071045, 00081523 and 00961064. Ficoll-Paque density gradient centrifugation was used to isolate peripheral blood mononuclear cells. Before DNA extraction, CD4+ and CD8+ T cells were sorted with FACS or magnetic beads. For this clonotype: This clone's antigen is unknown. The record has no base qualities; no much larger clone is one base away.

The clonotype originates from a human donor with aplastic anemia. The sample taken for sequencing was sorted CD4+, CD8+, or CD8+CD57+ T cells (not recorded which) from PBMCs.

The CDR3 protein: CATSDPRPTGKEETQYF. DNA sequence: TGTGCCACCAGTGACCCTCGACCGACAGGGAAGGAAGAGACCCAGTACTTC. The rearranged segments are TRBV24-1 and TRBJ2-5, and 7 junctional nucleotides match TRBD1. CDR3 length: 17 amino acids, cysteine to phenylalanine. Only the CDR3 region is kept as DNA, spanning 51 bases read in frame from base 1. Trimmed from V: 4 bases; trimmed from J: 3 bases; junction bases lacking a gene match: 13. For CDR1 and CDR2, the germline V gene lists KGHDR and SFDVKD.